Below are 18 T cell receptor beta chains sequenced from a single sample in a study of cytomegalovirus exposure and HLA in healthy donors. The study ran its PCR with 60 Vbeta and 13 Jbeta primers. Assay: immunoSEQ multiplex PCR; the TCRdb copy retains only in-frame clones and omits some. The table includes 150,000 to 200,000 clones, around 80% detected once. Material: PBMCs. These receptors were obtained from a man in his forties in good health and CMV-seronegative.

Concerning this clone itself: The junction departs from germline at one end; a sequencing error may be responsible. V and J are TRBV7-8 and TRBJ2-6, with D possibly being TRBD1 (6 bases). The CDR3 has 17 amino acids. The germline gives CDR1 SGHVS, CDR2 FQNEAQ. CDR3 bases: TGTGCCAGCAGCCCAAGGGGAACAGGGTCTGGGGCCAACGGCCTGACTTTC. It yields the protein CASSPRGTGSGANGLTF.

The V and J genes are TRBV27 and TRBJ2-1; 9 bases fit TRBD2. This CDR3 has 16 amino acids. V shed 4 bases and J 7 bases; nucleotides not matched to a gene: 11. Germline CDR1 MNHEY, CDR2 SMNVEV (reference sequence). CDR3 nucleotides: TGTGCCAGCAGTTCAAAACAAGGGACTAGCCTTAATGAGCAGTTCTTC. Protein sequence: CASSSKQGTSLNEQFF.

This chain joins TRBV9 and TRBJ2-3, with 10 bases matching TRBD1. Per the germline V gene, CDR1 is SGDLS and CDR2 is YYNGEE. V dropped 0 bases and J dropped 3; count of bases not matched to a gene: 7. This CDR3 is 17 amino acids long. For the CDR3, the DNA is TGTGCCAGCAGCGTAGAGGGGACAGGGGTAGGAACAGATACGCAGTATTTT. Its translation: CASSVEGTGVGTDTQYF.

The V and J genes are TRBV5-1 and TRBJ1-5; D perhaps matches TRBD1 (5 bases). The CDR3 is 15 amino acids. V was trimmed by 0 bases and J by 3 bases, leaving 10 bases between them. CDR1 and CDR2 (germline): SGHRS, YFSETQ. CDR3 sequence (DNA): TGCGCCAGCAGCTTGGAGGGACTAGTCAATCAGCCCCAGCATTTT. Amino acid sequence: CASSLEGLVNQPQHF. Combining the CDR3 with reference TRBV5-1 and TRBJ1-5 gives the whole variable domain KAGVTQTPRYLIKTRGQQVTLSCSPISGHRSVSWYQQTPGQGLQFLFEYFSETQRNKGNFPGRFSGRQFSNSRSEMNVSTLELGDSALYLCASSLEGLVNQPQHFGDGTRLSIL.

In its sample, this clone was seen a few times. The chain carries TRBV10-1 and TRBJ1-2; no firm D call. Trimming stripped 0 bases from V and 8 bases from J, with 16 bases between. CDR1 WNHNN and CDR2 SYGVQD come from the germline V gene (reference sequence). The CDR3 has 15 amino acids. The CDR3 sequence: CASSESLGEVGGYTF. CDR3 nucleotide sequence: TGCGCCAGCAGTGAGTCGTTGGGAGAGGTTGGAGGCTACACCTTC.

About this clone itself: One junction end does not reproduce the germline sequence, and a read error may be involved. The V gene is TRBV7-8, the J gene TRBJ2-6, with 7 bases fitting TRBD1. This CDR3 is built from 17 residues. Looked up from germline, CDR1 is SGHVS and CDR2 is FQNEAQ. The CDR3 nucleotides read TGTGCCAGCAGTCGAACGAGGGGGCCCTCTGGGGCCAACGGCCTGACTTTC. This gives the protein CASSRTRGPSGANGLTF.

This chain connects TRBV29-1 to TRBJ1-1; TRBD1 aligns across 9 bases. The CDR3 loop spans 13 amino acids. Germline values: CDR1 SQVTM, CDR2 ANQGSEA. Losses at the gene ends were 6 bases for V and 5 bases for J; bases not matched to a gene: 7. In DNA, the CDR3 is TGCAGCGTAGAGACAGGGGGTGGGACTGAAGCTTTCTTT. This sequence encodes CSVETGGGTEAFF.

V and J are TRBV28 and TRBJ1-1; D uncertain. CDR1 and CDR2 (germline): MDHEN, SYDVKM. Trimming pared 6 bases from V and 0 bases from J, leaving 8 bases between. The CDR3 is 13 amino acids. DNA of the CDR3: TGTGCCAGCAGGCGAGATATGAACACTGAAGCTTTCTTT. Encoded protein: CASRRDMNTEAFF.

This chain connects TRBV7-3 to TRBJ2-3, with D unclear. The CDR3 runs 13 residues. The V end lost 1 base, the J end lost 6 bases, and 8 bases lay between the germline ends. Germline CDR1 reads SGHTA; CDR2 reads FQGTGA. The CDR3 DNA follows: TGTGCCAGCAGCTTAAACCCCGGGGATACGCAGTATTTT. This sequence encodes CASSLNPGDTQYF.

The chain has TRBV5-6 and TRBJ2-1; D might be TRBD1 (5 bases). CDR3 length: 16 residues. Looked up from germline, CDR1 is SGHDT and CDR2 is YYEEEE. The V and J ends lost 2 bases and 2 bases respectively, with 14 bases between them. CDR3 bases: TGTGCCAGCAGCTTTCTCCCTTCCAGGGCCTACAATGAGCAGTTCTTC. It encodes CASSFLPSRAYNEQFF.

This clone was observed a single time. This rearrangement joins TRBV28 to TRBJ2-7, with a tentative D call TRBD2 (6 bases). The CDR3 is 14 amino acids. Germline assignment: CDR1 MDHEN and CDR2 SYDVKM. Trimming shortened V by 2 bases and J by 5 bases, and 13 bases separated the two germline ends. CDR3 DNA: TGTGCCAGCAGTTTACCGGGGCCGGGGGACGAGCAGTACTTC. Translation gives CASSLPGPGDEQYF.

The chain couples TRBV7-8 to TRBJ2-1, with TRBD1 as a possible D gene (5 bases). CDR3 size: 14 residues. Germline V gene lookup returns CDR1 SGHVS and CDR2 FQNEAQ. V was shortened by 4 bases and J by 0 bases, with 7 bases between the two germline ends. CDR3 nucleotide sequence: TGTGCCAGCAGCTACAGGATCTCCTACAATGAGCAGTTCTTC. Translating gives CASSYRISYNEQFF.

The chain joins TRBV14 to TRBJ2-5; the D gene is possibly TRBD2 (5 bases). V lost 4 bases, J lost 5 bases, and 14 bases lay in between. Germline CDR1 reads SGHDN; CDR2 reads FVKESK. The CDR3 spans 14 residues. CDR3 DNA: TGTGCCAGCAGCCTCACCCGGGGTCGGGAGACCCAGTACTTC. Amino acids: CASSLTRGRETQYF.

This clone has a handful of counts. V is TRBV27 and J is TRBJ2-7; 10 bases map to TRBD2. Germline V gives CDR1 MNHEY, CDR2 SMNVEV (reference sequence). The CDR3 loop spans 15 amino acids. Germline trimming cut 3 bases from V and 2 bases from J; bases unmatched to any gene: 4. In nucleotides, the CDR3 is TGTGCCAGCAGTTTTAGCGGGAGGTCTGCCTACGAGCAGTACGTC. Its translation is CASSFSGRSAYEQYV.

The chain couples TRBV28 to TRBJ2-5; D ambiguous. In germline, CDR1 is MDHEN, CDR2 SYDVKM. CDR3 length: 11 amino acids. Trimming cost V 7 bases and J 2 bases, with 5 bases left between them. The CDR3 here is CASKLQETQYF. The CDR3 DNA reads TGTGCCAGCAAGCTGCAAGAGACCCAGTACTTC.

This rearrangement joins TRBV25-1 to TRBJ2-3; 8 bases align to TRBD2. After removal of 4 bases from V and 6 bases from J, the junction contained 9 bases not matched to a gene. Germline assignment: CDR1 MGHDK and CDR2 SYGVNS. The CDR3 extends over 15 amino acids. The CDR3 loop is CASSALQRESDTQYF. Here the CDR3 DNA reads TGTGCCAGCAGTGCGCTTCAGCGGGAGTCGGATACGCAGTATTTT.

The V gene is TRBV9, the J gene TRBJ2-5; D possibly corresponds to TRBD2 (5 bases). From germline, CDR1 is SGDLS and CDR2 YYNGEE. Between the trimmed V and J ends, which lost 3 bases and 5 bases, there was a span of 5 bases. CDR3 length: 11 amino acids. CDR3 in amino acids: CASSAGETQYF. CDR3 DNA sequence: TGTGCCAGCAGCGCGGGGGAGACCCAGTACTTC.

This chain joins TRBV30 and TRBJ2-1; the match to TRBD2 covers 7 bases. CDR1 GTSNPN and CDR2 SVGIG come from the germline V gene (reference sequence). V lost 0 bases and J lost 8; bases outside the gene matches: 7. The CDR3 has 14 residues. The CDR3 sequence: CAWSVGAGWDEQFF. The CDR3 coding sequence is TGTGCCTGGAGTGTCGGAGCGGGATGGGATGAGCAGTTCTTC.